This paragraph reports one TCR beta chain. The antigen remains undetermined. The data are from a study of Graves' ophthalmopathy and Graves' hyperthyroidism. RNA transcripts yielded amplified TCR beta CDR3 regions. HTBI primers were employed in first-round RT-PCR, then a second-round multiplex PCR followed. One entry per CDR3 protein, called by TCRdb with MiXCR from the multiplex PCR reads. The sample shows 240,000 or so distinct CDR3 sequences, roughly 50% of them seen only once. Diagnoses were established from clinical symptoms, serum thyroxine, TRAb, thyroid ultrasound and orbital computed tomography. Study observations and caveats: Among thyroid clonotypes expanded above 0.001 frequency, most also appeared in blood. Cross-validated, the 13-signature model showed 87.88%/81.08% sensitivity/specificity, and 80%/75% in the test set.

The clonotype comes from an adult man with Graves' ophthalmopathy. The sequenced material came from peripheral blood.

The CDR3 DNA reads as TGCGCCAGCAGTTACTCTGGTGGAGAAGCCTCCTCTGGGGCCAACGTCCTGACTTTC. It translates to CASSYSGGEASSGANVLTF. V usage is TRBV10-2 and J usage is TRBJ2-6; D gene uncertain. CDR1 is WSHSY, CDR2 SAAADI, per germline. The CDR3 sequence is 19 residues long. V was trimmed by 5 bases and J by 0 bases, leaving 20 bases between them.